A single T cell receptor beta chain is shown here with its context. Clones were read by immunoSEQ multiplex PCR, and TCRdb kept only the in-frame ones, dropping some. The repertoire holds under 6,500 clones, with around four fifths as singletons. After removal of 7 bases from V and 9 bases from J, the junction contained 6 bases not matched to a gene. Germline V gives CDR1 SGDLS, CDR2 YYNGEE. CDR3 length: 13 amino acids. This sample is drawn from a study of OX40 agonist ivuxolimab in advanced cancers. Background on the study: The treatment was a fully human IgG2 OX40 agonist, ivuxolimab.

Blood sampling took place at baseline, cycle 4 day 1, and cycle 7 day 1. The sample here was CD4+ or CD8+ T cells sorted from blood, taken in a trial of the OX40 agonist ivuxolimab. This sequence joins TRBV9 and TRBJ2-1, with 11 nucleotides matching TRBD2. The clonotype originates from an adult with an advanced solid tumor such as melanoma, head and neck, liver or kidney cancer. This CDR3 reads CASSSGGYGEQFF. DNA of the CDR3: TGTGCCAGCTCTAGCGGGGGGTACGGTGAGCAGTTCTTC.